This T cell receptor beta chain was recovered during a study of cytomegalovirus exposure and HLA in healthy donors (dated 2017 in TCRdb). Broadly, across the study: According to an earlier analysis of 587 of the donors, about 190 million T cells yielded over 90 million unique TCR beta sequences and less than 300 Gb of sequence data. Typing coverage differed by locus: A, B, C, DRB1 and DQB1 were typed in about 629-630 donors, DQA1 in 522, DPA1 in some 570, and DPB1 in 400 to 490. Every repertoire in the discovery cohort had been generated on one and the same sequencing platform. To predict cytomegalovirus infection status, the study brought together high-throughput TCR immunosequencing, statistical association of individual TCRs with disease status, and machine learning. The T cell repertoires of around 670 subjects were profiled by immunosequencing and related to cytomegalovirus serostatus. Both class I and class II loci were covered by HLA typing, at four-digit resolution. An early release covering just under 650 HLA-typed donors comprised about 300 gigabases of sequencing data and approximately 85 million unique TCR sequences. On average, approximately 250,000 unique TCR beta nucleotide sequences were sequenced per donor among a few hundred genotyped donors of the cohort, with roughly 18% of those sequences being non-productive. Donor age, sex, ethnicity and CMV serostatus were compiled together with the repertoire data. An earlier analysis of fewer than 750 of the donors used high-throughput TCR beta sequencing to judge whether each TCR beta V gene segment behaved as functional or pseudogenic. In the later analysis, no new phenotypic data were used to find candidate immune exposures; instead, reliance was placed on TCR beta sequences and their occurrence across donors. The study aimed to test whether signatures of past pathogen exposure could be identified by cataloging public T cell receptors. In a later genetic analysis, genome-wide SNP genotypes for about 65% of the 666 donors were used, and that subset was treated as a discovery cohort. In addition to the first cohort of several hundred subjects, a separate validation cohort of about 120 different subjects was used. Several DR-DQ haplotypes were treated as single units for association and clustering because of strong linkage in the cohort. The genetic ancestry cluster associated with self-reported Caucasian donors included about 81% of the 398 genotyped donors. A later analysis re-examined previously published TCR beta repertoires from around 670 donors and added high-resolution HLA genotyping to investigate patterns of TCR occurrence. The investigation overall reported the following: HLA typing was unavailable for some donors at each locus, so association tests used only the typed subset. In this cohort, only TCR beta chains were sequenced, and detectable features were limited by the absence of alpha or paired-chain data. The authors suggested that the approach could potentially be generalized to other disease states and immunological phenotypes. Compared with equally common non-associated chains, HLA-associated TCR beta chains in a later analysis were more clonally expanded and had lower generation probabilities. Because counts were too low, roughly 18 rarely observed V segments, including chromosome 9 orphons, were left out of the earlier analysis of 587 of the donors. Assigning TCR associations to individual alleles was difficult when HLA alleles, especially DR and DQ, strongly co-occurred. The presence/absence analyses assumed that sequencing depth was roughly uniform across donors, and that assumption may not be true. Several of the top co-occurrence clusters appeared to be linked to parvovirus B19, influenza, CMV and Epstein-Barr virus, according to a later analysis. Correlated functional status among segregating V segments might be attributable to linkage disequilibrium, but an unknown experimental factor could not be ruled out. A later genetic analysis associated a missense DCLRE1C variant with V-gene and J-gene trimming of TCR beta chains, and an independent cohort replicated the association. Three of the identified cytomegalovirus-associated TCR beta chains were confirmed in vitro to be specific for cytomegalovirus antigens. While some public TCRs were present in many individuals, most TCR sequences turned up only very rarely across donors. An earlier analysis of approximately 500 of the donors showed that most TCR beta V segments appeared in productive rearrangements either about 90% or about 30% of the time, which broadly matched IMGT annotations. A further reported finding was that TCR beta sequences accurately predicted the HLA-A and HLA-B alleles for most subjects in the first cohort. A later analysis found that TCR association rates varied across HLA loci, with DRB1 alleles showing the most associated TCRs and HLA-C alleles the fewest. The study gave a list of about 160 TCR beta chains associated with cytomegalovirus. Most CMV-associated TCR beta chains appeared to be HLA-restricted in a later analysis, and the HLA associations seemed to be driven largely by CMV exposure. The classifier was reported to diagnose cytomegalovirus status with high specificity and sensitivity in both the original and validation cohorts. A cluster of highly shared sequence variants was judged likely to represent a technical artifact of the sequencing pipeline. For the cohort, immune exposure information was limited to CMV serostatus. Compared with the roughly 670-donor mean, donors in an Asian-associated ancestry cluster had fewer N-insertions in productive TCRs, according to a later genetic analysis. Specific HLA alleles were associated with around 18,000 TCR beta sequences at a false discovery rate of 0.05 in a later analysis.

In the case of this clone: Its specific antigen is unknown.

The cohort consisted of approximately 670 healthy bone marrow donors. All cohort members were sampled while nominally healthy, although unrecorded immune exposures were likely present. The donor tested CMV seronegative and was one of the 352 seronegative cohort members. Each donor provided a peripheral blood sample, and peripheral blood mononuclear cells were used for TCR beta sequencing. The Qiagen DNeasy Blood Extraction Kit was used to extract genomic DNA from the blood cell samples. Receptor libraries were prepared by the immunoSEQ multiplex PCR assay. For the multiplex PCR, a mixture combining 60 forward primers for TCR Vbeta segments and 13 reverse primers for TCR Jbeta segments was used. The CDR3 region of rearranged TCR beta genes was amplified from genomic DNA with a multiplex PCR assay. The amplified TCR beta libraries were sequenced on the Illumina HiSeq System as 87-base-pair reads. On the authors' methods: A later analysis counted approximately 74 million unique TCR beta chains across the 550 to 800 repertoires, and around 12 million of these chains were shared by at least two donors. Raw reads were error-corrected and collapsed into unique sequences with a nearest-neighbor algorithm that merged closely related sequences to remove PCR and sequencing errors. CDR3 sequences were aligned to IMGT reference sequences to assign V, D and J gene segments. Each retained sequence needed at least a six-nucleotide match to both a V gene segment and a J gene segment. A rearrangement was called productive if the CDR3 had no stop codons and remained in frame with V and J, and every other rearrangement was called non-productive. Following IMGT convention, CDR3 was defined as the stretch from the second conserved V-encoded cysteine to the conserved J-encoded phenylalanine. In an earlier analysis of more than 550 of the donors, sequences lacking an unambiguous match to a single V gene segment were excluded. An earlier analysis of several hundred of the donors called V segments functional above 56.7% productive rearrangements and segregating when the between-donor standard deviation exceeded 5%. A statistical classification framework was built to diagnose cytomegalovirus status from the catalog of TCR beta chain sequences. A later analysis assigned V and J genes by comparing TCR nucleotide sequences with IMGT/GENE-DB human TR gene sequences. Using the TCRdist pipeline, a later analysis assigned CDR3 sequences along with most-parsimonious VDJ recombination scenarios. In a later analysis, each TCR beta chain was defined by its CDR3 amino acid sequence together with its V-gene family, and reads lacking a unique V-gene family were excluded. A later analysis removed 500 to 650 highly shared, low-generation-probability nucleotide sequences to deal with suspected cross-contamination and a sequencing artifact. For each public chain, a later analysis derived a clonal expansion index from normalized ranks of inferred template counts within each repertoire. In a later analysis, generation probabilities were computed with a VDJ recombination model fitted to out-of-frame rearrangements, and the resulting probabilities were checked against IGoR. In a later analysis, TCR-TCR, TCR-HLA and TCR-CMV co-occurrence was scored with hypergeometric tests, and a repertoire-size bias correction was applied to TCR pairs. To estimate false discovery rates, a later analysis permuted the HLA or CMV assignments 20 times. In a later analysis, co-occurring TCRs were grouped using DBSCAN, and TCRdist sequence similarity was added for clustering within HLA-allele-positive subsets. Repertoires with fewer than 30,000 or more than 120,000 public chains were left out of co-occurrence clustering, as were about five repertoires with anomalous nucleotide sharing. The table comes from immuneACCESS by way of TCRdb, which keeps in-frame sequences with V and J called. Part of the clones is missing from these tables; in studies checked, under half for an unresolved V gene and the rest for unknown reasons. Clonal size and the V and J genes are those of that table, whereas D and trimming came from the DNA. The table for this sample lists about 140,000 clones. Around 2.4% of the sample belongs to the ten largest clones.

The sample was PBMCs. This TCR derives from a woman in her late teens or twenties in good health and CMV-seronegative.

CDR3 loop: CASSFFQGASNEKLFF. In nucleotide form, the sequence is TGTGCCAGCAGTTTTTTCCAGGGTGCTTCTAATGAAAAACTGTTTTTT. This chain joins TRBV7-9 to TRBJ1-4; TRBD1 is a possible D gene, resting on 5 matching bases. Per the germline V gene (reference sequence), SEHNR is the CDR1 and FQNEAQ is the CDR2. V gives up 6 bases and J gives up 3 bases, and the segment between their germline ends measures 17 bases. The cysteine opens and the phenylalanine closes a CDR3 of 16 amino acids. CDR3 DNA is the only sequence kept; it has 48 bases, read in frame from the first base. Joined to the reference TRBV7-9 and TRBJ1-4 proteins, this CDR3 gives the full variable domain: DTGVSQNPRHKITKRGQNVTFRCDPISEHNRLYWYRQTLGQGPEFLTYFQNEAQLEKSRLLSDRFSAERPKGSFSTLEIQRTEQGDSAMYLCASSFFQGASNEKLFFGSGTQLSVL.